The 27 T cell receptor beta chains reported below all come from one sample, sequenced in a study of blood T cells in healthy people across ages (dated by TCRdb to between 2015 and 2017). The library relied on 5' RACE. Sequencing took place on an Illumina HiSeq 2500. A second PCR of about 7 to 12 cycles was run with a J-beta primer mix and a sample-barcoded 5' primer. TCRdb ran its own pipeline on the public reads, namely fastp trimming at Q25 and MiXCR clone calling, and kept in-frame beta chains. Duplicate CDR3 protein sequences are folded into a single record with the most common DNA and genes. The table for this sample lists a few hundred thousand distinct CDR3 sequences; over 25% of them were counted only once. 3% to 4% of the sample rests with the top ten. The data were also submitted as part of a second study, on T cells of mothers and their children.

Input material: blood. The receptors derive from a boy under 10 years old in good health.

This chain links TRBV5-1 with TRBJ1-1; possibly TRBD1 for D (5 bases). V lost 0 bases, J lost 7 bases, and 13 bases lay in between. CDR3 length: 14 amino acids. Germline assignment: CDR1 SGHRS and CDR2 YFSETQ. In nucleotides, the CDR3 is TGCGCCAGCAGCTTGGACGCAGGGACCCGTGAAGCTTTCTTT. This codes for CASSLDAGTREAFF.

This chain joins TRBV18 and TRBJ2-5; D unclear. The J call is doubtful: the DNA matches TRBJ2-7 better. CDR3 length: 13 amino acids. Germline CDR1 and CDR2: KGHSH and LQKENI. CDR3 in amino acids: CASSPESVFEQYF. The CDR3 DNA reads as TGTGCCAGCTCACCAGAGAGCGTTTTCGAGCAGTACTTC.

The V gene is TRBV5-1, the J gene TRBJ2-1; no clear D gene. Trimming left V 2 bases short and J 8 bases short, with 14 bases between. The germline V gene has CDR1 SGHRS and CDR2 YFSETQ. The length of the CDR3 is 14 residues. The CDR3 nucleotides are TGCGCCAGCAGCTTAAGTGCCGATCTCCATGAGCAGTTCTTC. It specifies CASSLSADLHEQFF.

This clonotype has just a few counts. The chain combines TRBV7-8 with TRBJ2-6, with D unclear. Germline CDR1 reads SGHVS; CDR2 reads FQNEAQ. This CDR3 contains 15 residues. V was shortened by 4 bases and J by 1 base, with 8 bases between the two germline ends. The CDR3 nucleotides are TGTGCCAGCAGCTCGACGAATTCTGGGGCCAACGTCCTGACTTTC. As protein: CASSSTNSGANVLTF.

This clonotype was detected a few times. The junction shows a germline mismatch at one end, possibly a read error. The chain recombines TRBV10-2 with TRBJ1-5; a weak D match, TRBD1 (6 bases). There are 14 residues in the CDR3. Per the germline V gene, CDR1 is WSHSY and CDR2 is SAAADI. The CDR3 DNA sequence: TGCGCCAGCAGGGAGTCCAGGGGAGTTCAGCCCCAGCATTTT. It codes for CASRESRGVQPQHF.

This clonotype has a handful of counts. CDR3 sequence: CASSQSSGAAQPQHF. DNA of the CDR3: TGTGCCAGCAGCCAATCTTCGGGGGCGGCTCAGCCCCAGCATTTT. The V call is TRBV16, the J call TRBJ1-5; TRBD1 might be the D (6 bases). V was clipped by 0 bases and J by 6 bases, with 12 bases between them. The CDR3 runs to 15 residues. The germline V gene has CDR1 KGHSY and CDR2 FQNENV. Supplemented by reference TRBV16 and TRBJ1-5, the full variable domain reads GEEVAQTPKHLVRGEGQKAKLYCAPIKGHSYVFWYQQVLKNEFKFLISFQNENVFDETGMPKERFSAKCLPNSPCSLEIQATKLEDSAVYFCASSQSSGAAQPQHFGDGTRLSIL.

The V gene is TRBV20-1, the J gene TRBJ2-1; D is perhaps TRBD2 (5 bases). Trimming removed 2 bases at V and 12 bases at J, with 29 bases between. The CDR3 is 17 residues long. Germline V gives CDR1 DFQATT, CDR2 SNEGSKA (reference sequence). CDR3 loop: CSARPRPLAHIGDGQFF. CDR3 sequence (DNA): TGCAGTGCTAGACCACGTCCCCTAGCACACATTGGCGATGGGCAGTTCTTC.

The chain links TRBV15 to TRBJ2-5; D unresolved. CDR1 is LNHNV, CDR2 YYDKDF, per germline (reference sequence). Trimming cost V 3 bases and J 2 bases, with 7 bases left between them. The CDR3 length is 13 residues. The CDR3: CATSRAEQETQYF. The DNA for the CDR3 is TGTGCCACCAGCAGGGCCGAGCAAGAGACCCAGTACTTC.

The chain joins TRBV20-1 to TRBJ2-3, with a tentative D call TRBD2 (6 bases). V was shortened by 4 bases and J by 3 bases, with 11 bases between the two germline ends. There are 13 residues in the CDR3. CDR1 is DFQATT, CDR2 SNEGSKA, per germline (reference sequence). CDR3 nucleotides: TGCAGTGCTACTCGGGACTCGACAGATACGCAGTATTTT. Protein product: CSATRDSTDTQYF.

This clonotype was counted only a few times. The chain is built from TRBV11-2 and TRBJ2-2, with a tentative D call TRBD1 (5 bases). Between the trimmed V and J ends, which lost 5 bases and 0 bases, there was a span of 13 bases. CDR3 length equals 16 residues. Germline V gene data show CDR1 as SGHAT and CDR2 as FQNNGV. The CDR3 is CASSATGLTNTGELFF. Written as DNA, the CDR3 is TGTGCCAGCAGCGCCACAGGCCTTACGAACACCGGGGAGCTGTTTTTT. Full variable domain (missing parts from reference TRBV11-2 and TRBJ2-2): EAGVAQSPRYKIIEKRQSVAFWCNPISGHATLYWYQQILGQGPKLLIQFQNNGVVDDSQLPKDRFSAERLKGVDSTLKIQPAKLEDSAVYLCASSATGLTNTGELFFGEGSRLTVL.

This clonotype was picked up a small number of times. This CDR3 is CASSFTDRGFLTGELFF. CDR3 in DNA: TGCGCCAGCAGCTTCACCGACAGGGGTTTTCTCACCGGGGAGCTGTTTTTT. This chain joins TRBV5-1 and TRBJ2-2; 8 bases match TRBD1. CDR3 length: 17 amino acids. The J segment lost 4 bases and the V segment lost 2 bases, leaving 10 bases of the junction unmatched. In germline, CDR1 is SGHRS, CDR2 YFSETQ.

This clonotype was recorded a few times. The rearrangement links TRBV25-1 to TRBJ2-1, with 11 nucleotides matching TRBD2. The CDR3 loop spans 15 amino acids. Germline lookup yields CDR1 MGHDK and CDR2 SYGVNS. V lost 4 bases to trimming and J lost 8 bases; unmatched junction nucleotides: 7. CDR3 sequence reads: CASSATGTSGYEQFF. DNA of the CDR3: TGTGCCAGCAGTGCTACCGGGACTAGCGGCTATGAGCAGTTCTTC.

CDR3 in amino acids: CASSLNSDQETQYF. CDR3 bases: TGTGCCAGCAGCTTAAATAGCGACCAAGAGACCCAGTACTTC. The chain joins TRBV7-9 to TRBJ2-5; D perhaps matches TRBD2 (5 bases). The CDR3 loop spans 14 amino acids. V gave up 2 bases and J gave up 0 bases, with 7 bases separating them. Germline V gene data show CDR1 as SEHNR and CDR2 as FQNEAQ (reference sequence). Using reference TRBV7-9 and TRBJ2-5 for the parts outside the CDR3, the full variable domain is DTGVSQNPRHKITKRGQNVTFRCDPISEHNRLYWYRQTLGQGPEFLTYFQNEAQLEKSRLLSDRFSAERPKGSFSTLEIQRTEQGDSAMYLCASSLNSDQETQYFGPGTRLLVL.

This clonotype was seen a handful of times. The chain has TRBV11-2 and TRBJ1-2; the D gene is possibly TRBD1 (6 bases). Trimming shortened V by 3 bases and J by 0 bases, and 17 bases separated the two germline ends. Germline CDR1 is SGHAT and CDR2 is FQNNGV. The CDR3 contains 17 residues. CDR3 residues: CASSLRGQSPPNYGYTF. CDR3 DNA sequence: TGTGCCAGCAGCTTGCGGGGGCAGAGTCCACCTAACTATGGCTACACCTTC.

This clonotype has a count of ten or more. The genes are TRBV21-1 and TRBJ2-5; TRBD2 is the table's D call and was not checked against the DNA. TRBV21-1 is an annotated pseudogene. This CDR3 has 20 amino acids. The CDR3 protein is CASSNSRSSLADNFRETQYF. The CDR3 DNA follows: TGTGCCAGCAGCAACTCAAGGTCGAGCCTAGCGGATAACTTTAGGGAGACCCAGTACTTC.

A few counts support this clonotype. The chain has TRBV21-1 and TRBJ1-6; TRBD1, the D gene given by the table, was not confirmed from the DNA. TRBV21-1 is noted as a pseudogene. This CDR3 comprises 15 residues. The CDR3 spells CASSNVGYRGSPLHF. The CDR3 region has the DNA TGTGCCAGCAGCAATGTCGGGTACAGAGGTTCACCCCTCCACTTT.

The chain couples TRBV6-5 to TRBJ1-1; D is unresolved. The CDR3 extends over 12 amino acids. Germline V gives CDR1 MNHEY, CDR2 SVGAGI. V lost 7 bases, J lost 8 bases, and 14 bases lay in between. The CDR3, as DNA: TGTGCCAGCACCACCGGCTGGCCAGAAGCTTTCTTT. It specifies CASTTGWPEAFF.

This clonotype appeared a few times. This sequence joins TRBV19 and TRBJ1-2; no firm D call. The CDR3 loop spans 17 amino acids. Germline loops: CDR1 LNHDA, CDR2 SQIVND (reference sequence). Trimming pared 3 bases from V and 1 base from J, leaving 18 bases between. Here the CDR3 DNA reads TGTGCCAGTAGTATTGGTCAAAGGACGGTGAATAACTATGGCTACACCTTC. It specifies CASSIGQRTVNNYGYTF.

The chain has TRBV2 and TRBJ2-2, with 10 bases matching TRBD2. Germline lookup yields CDR1 SNHLY and CDR2 FYNNEI. CDR3 length: 17 amino acids. V gave up 3 bases and J gave up 1 base; unmatched junction bases: 5. CDR3 in DNA: TGTGCCAGCAGTGATATCCTAGCGGGAGAGAACACCGGGGAGCTGTTTTTT. This translates into CASSDILAGENTGELFF. Drawing the rest from reference TRBV2 and TRBJ2-2, the complete variable domain is EPEVTQTPSHQVTQMGQEVILRCVPISNHLYFYWYRQILGQKVEFLVSFYNNEISEKSEIFDDQFSVERPDGSNFTLKIRSTKLEDSAMYFCASSDILAGENTGELFFGEGSRLTVL.

The chain combines TRBV18 with TRBJ2-7; possible D gene TRBD1, 5 bases. The CDR3 contains 14 residues. Trimming removed 0 bases at V and 4 bases at J, with 10 bases between. Germline CDR1 reads KGHSH; CDR2 reads LQKENI. The CDR3 loop is CASSPPGPAYEQYF. Written as DNA, the CDR3 is TGTGCCAGCTCACCACCGGGGCCTGCTTACGAGCAGTACTTC. The whole variable domain, remainder taken from reference TRBV18 and TRBJ2-7, is NAGVMQNPRHLVRRRGQEARLRCSPMKGHSHVYWYRQLPEEGLKFMVYLQKENIIDESGMPKERFSAEFPKEGPSILRIQQVVRGDSAAYFCASSPPGPAYEQYFGPGTRLTVT.

This rearrangement joins TRBV24-1 to TRBJ1-2; D not resolved. Germline V gives CDR1 KGHDR, CDR2 SFDVKD. Trimming pared 1 base from V and 10 bases from J, leaving 9 bases between. CDR3 size: 12 residues. The CDR3 nucleotides read TGTGCCACCAGTGATTTCAGAGGGTCCTACACCTTC. Its translation: CATSDFRGSYTF.

This clonotype was seen at least ten times. V usage is TRBV20-1 and J usage is TRBJ2-3, with TRBD2 matching 9 bases. The CDR3 runs 17 residues. Trimming removed 3 bases from V and 4 bases from J; junction bases left unmatched: 14. CDR1 is DFQATT and CDR2 is SNEGSKA in the germline V gene (reference sequence). The CDR3, as DNA: TGCAGTGCTAGGGAGGGACTAGCTGAAGCGGGAGCAGATACGCAGTATTTT. Protein: CSAREGLAEAGADTQYF.

Note on this clonotype: One junction end disagrees with the germline gene, perhaps due to a read error. The rearrangement links TRBV9 to TRBJ2-5, with D perhaps given as TRBD1 or TRBD2 (6 bases each). Germline-derived CDR1 and CDR2 are SGDLS and YYNGEE. The CDR3 is 17 amino acids. The CDR3 sequence: CASSPGGAPGSVETQCF. The CDR3 coding sequence is TGTGCCAGCAGCCCCGGGGGCGCCCCGGGGAGTGTCGAGACCCAGTGCTTC. The full variable domain, completed using reference TRBV9 and TRBJ2-5, is DSGVTQTPKHLITATGQRVTLRCSPRSGDLSVYWYQQSLDQGLQFLIQYYNGEERAKGNILERFSAQQFPDLHSELNLSSLELGDSALYFCASSPGGAPGSVETQCFGPGTRLLVL.

This clonotype has more than one count but fewer than ten. The rearrangement links TRBV6-2 or TRBV6-3 to TRBJ2-3; D gene ambiguous. Germline loops: CDR1 MNHEY, CDR2 SVGEGT. Trimming took 6 bases from V and 5 from J, leaving 6 bases between them. The CDR3 has 11 amino acids. CDR3 in amino acids: CASRQGDTQYF. The CDR3 DNA follows: TGTGCCAGCAGGCAAGGAGATACGCAGTATTTT.

This clonotype was observed a few times. The chain is built from TRBV2 and TRBJ2-2; D remains ambiguous. Germline V gene sequence: CDR1 SNHLY, CDR2 FYNNEI. The CDR3 sequence is 14 residues long. V was clipped by 6 bases and J by 2 bases, with 10 bases between them. This CDR3 is CASSELRNTGELFF. The CDR3 bases are TGTGCCAGCAGCGAGCTTCGAAACACCGGGGAGCTGTTTTTT.

This clonotype was seen many times. V is TRBV10-3 and J is TRBJ2-5; the D call may be TRBD1 or TRBD2 (5 bases each). The DNA end is more similar to TRBJ2-1, so the J call may be wrong. The CDR3 is 13 residues long. CDR1 is ENHRY, CDR2 SYGVKD, per germline. Here the CDR3 reads CAISESEGNEQFF. The CDR3 DNA is TGTGCCATCAGTGAGTCTGAGGGGAATGAGCAGTTCTTC.

The V call is TRBV10-3, the J call TRBJ1-2; 7 bases match TRBD1. This CDR3 has 13 residues. The germline CDR1 and CDR2 sequences are ENHRY and SYGVKD. After removal of 7 bases from V and 7 bases from J, the junction contained 9 bases not matched to a gene. DNA of the CDR3: TGTGCCATCATGGAAACAGGGGCTAGTGGCTACACCTTC. Residues: CAIMETGASGYTF.